The clone carrying this T cell receptor beta chain was picked up many times. MiXCR, run by TCRdb on the 5' RACE reads, gives a single entry per CDR3 protein. The sample carries 30,000 to 45,000 distinct CDR3 sequences, roughly 10% recorded once. The sample originates from a study of T-cell memory formation after mild COVID-19. With V trimmed by 1 base and J by 4 bases, 0 bases remained unmatched. The CDR3 is made up of 16 amino acids. The germline V gene has CDR1 LGHNA and CDR2 YNFKEQ. The clonotype comes from a man younger than 35 who had mild COVID-19 (a few samples of this study predate the infection). Cell type and time point are not known. The sample taken for sequencing was PBMCs or a T cell subset sorted from them (not recorded which). This sequence joins TRBV4-2 and TRBJ2-3; 15 bases fit TRBD2. CDR3 residues: CASSQGTSGGADTQYF. The CDR3 nucleotides read TGTGCCAGCAGCCAAGGGACTAGCGGGGGGGCAGATACGCAGTATTTT.